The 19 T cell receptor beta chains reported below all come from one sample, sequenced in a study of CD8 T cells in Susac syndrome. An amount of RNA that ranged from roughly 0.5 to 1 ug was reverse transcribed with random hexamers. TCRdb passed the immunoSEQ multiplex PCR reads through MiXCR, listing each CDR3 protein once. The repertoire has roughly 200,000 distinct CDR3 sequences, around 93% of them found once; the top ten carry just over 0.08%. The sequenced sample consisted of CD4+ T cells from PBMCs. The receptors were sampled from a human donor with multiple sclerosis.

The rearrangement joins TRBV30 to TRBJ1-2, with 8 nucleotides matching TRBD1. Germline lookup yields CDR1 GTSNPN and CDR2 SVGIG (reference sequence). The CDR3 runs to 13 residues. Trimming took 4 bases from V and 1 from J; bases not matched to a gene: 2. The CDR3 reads CAWNRGFNYGYTF. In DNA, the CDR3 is TGTGCCTGGAACAGGGGGTTTAACTATGGCTACACCTTC.

The CDR3 loop reads CASSQTGGNGGQPQHF. For the CDR3, the DNA is TGTGCCAGCTCACAGACAGGGGGTAACGGTGGACAGCCCCAGCATTTT. V is TRBV18 and J is TRBJ1-5; 9 bases are shared with TRBD1. The V gene end was trimmed by 4 bases and the J gene end by 7 bases; junction bases not matched to a gene: 11. This CDR3 has 16 residues. The germline V gene encodes CDR1 KGHSH and CDR2 LQKENI. Using reference TRBV18 and TRBJ1-5 for the parts outside the CDR3, the full variable domain is NAGVMQNPRHLVRRRGQEARLRCSPMKGHSHVYWYRQLPEEGLKFMVYLQKENIIDESGMPKERFSAEFPKEGPSILRIQQVVRGDSAAYFCASSQTGGNGGQPQHFGDGTRLSIL.

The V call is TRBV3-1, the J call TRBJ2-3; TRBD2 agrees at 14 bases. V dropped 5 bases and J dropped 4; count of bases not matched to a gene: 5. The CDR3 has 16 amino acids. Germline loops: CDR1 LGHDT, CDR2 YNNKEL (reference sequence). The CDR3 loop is CASSYTTSGGADTQYF. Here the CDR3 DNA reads TGTGCCAGCAGCTATACGACTAGCGGGGGGGCAGATACGCAGTATTTT.

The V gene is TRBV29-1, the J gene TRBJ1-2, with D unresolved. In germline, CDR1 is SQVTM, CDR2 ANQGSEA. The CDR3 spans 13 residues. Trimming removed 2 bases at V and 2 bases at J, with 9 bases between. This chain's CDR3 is CSVEPRENYGYTF. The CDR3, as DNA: TGCAGCGTTGAACCCAGAGAGAACTATGGCTACACCTTC.

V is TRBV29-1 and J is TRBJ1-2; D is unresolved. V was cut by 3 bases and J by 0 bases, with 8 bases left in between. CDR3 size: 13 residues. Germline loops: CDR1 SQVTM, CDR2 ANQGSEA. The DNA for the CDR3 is TGCAGCGTTGAGAGCGTAGCTAACTATGGCTACACCTTC. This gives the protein CSVESVANYGYTF.

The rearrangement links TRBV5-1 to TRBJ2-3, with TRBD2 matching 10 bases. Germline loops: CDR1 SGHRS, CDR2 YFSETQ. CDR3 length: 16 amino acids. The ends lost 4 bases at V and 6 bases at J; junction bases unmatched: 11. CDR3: CASSREASGSPDTQYF. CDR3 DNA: TGCGCCAGCAGCCGGGAGGCTAGCGGGAGTCCCGATACGCAGTATTTT.

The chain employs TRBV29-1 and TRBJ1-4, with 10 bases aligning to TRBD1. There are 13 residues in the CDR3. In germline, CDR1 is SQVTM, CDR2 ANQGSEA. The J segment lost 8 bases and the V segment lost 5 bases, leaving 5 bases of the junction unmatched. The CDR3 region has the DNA TGCAGCGTTTCCGGACAGGGGGGGGAAAAACTGTTTTTT. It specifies CSVSGQGGEKLFF.

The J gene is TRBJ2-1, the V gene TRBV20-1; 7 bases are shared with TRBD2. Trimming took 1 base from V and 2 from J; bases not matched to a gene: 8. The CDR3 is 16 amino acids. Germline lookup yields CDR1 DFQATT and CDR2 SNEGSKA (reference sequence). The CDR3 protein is CSARGFSGATYNEQFF. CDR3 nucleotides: TGCAGTGCTAGAGGATTCAGCGGGGCAACCTACAATGAGCAGTTCTTC.

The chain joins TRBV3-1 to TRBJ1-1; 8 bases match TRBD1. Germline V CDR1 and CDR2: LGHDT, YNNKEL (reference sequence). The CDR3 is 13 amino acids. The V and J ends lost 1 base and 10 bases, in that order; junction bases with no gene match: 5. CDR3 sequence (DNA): TGTGCCAGCAGCCAAGCCTTAGGACAGGGAGCTTTCTTT. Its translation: CASSQALGQGAFF.

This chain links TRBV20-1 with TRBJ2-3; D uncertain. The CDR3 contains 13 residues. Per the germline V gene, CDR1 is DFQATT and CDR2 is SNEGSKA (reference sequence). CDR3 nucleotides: TGCAGCGCAAGGGTGGAGCGCACAGATACGCAGTATTTT. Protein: CSARVERTDTQYF.

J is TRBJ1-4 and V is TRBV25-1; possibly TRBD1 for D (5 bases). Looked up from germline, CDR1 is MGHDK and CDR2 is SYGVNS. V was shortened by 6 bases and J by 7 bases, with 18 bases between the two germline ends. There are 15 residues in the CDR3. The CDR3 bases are TGTGCCAGCAGCCTACTGTCCGGGACGGTTGAAAAACTGTTTTTT. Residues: CASSLLSGTVEKLFF.

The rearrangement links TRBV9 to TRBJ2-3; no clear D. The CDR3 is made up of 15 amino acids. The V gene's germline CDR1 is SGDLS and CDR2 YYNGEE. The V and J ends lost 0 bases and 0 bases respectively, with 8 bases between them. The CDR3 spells CASSVAASSTDTQYF. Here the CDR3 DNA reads TGTGCCAGCAGCGTAGCGGCGTCTAGCACAGATACGCAGTATTTT. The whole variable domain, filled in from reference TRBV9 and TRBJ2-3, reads DSGVTQTPKHLITATGQRVTLRCSPRSGDLSVYWYQQSLDQGLQFLIQYYNGEERAKGNILERFSAQQFPDLHSELNLSSLELGDSALYFCASSVAASSTDTQYFGPGTRLTVL.

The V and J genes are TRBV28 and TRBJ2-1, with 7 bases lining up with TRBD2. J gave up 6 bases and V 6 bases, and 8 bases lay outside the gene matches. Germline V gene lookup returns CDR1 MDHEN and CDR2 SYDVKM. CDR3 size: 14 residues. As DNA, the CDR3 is TGTGCCAGCAGCCCCGGGGGGAGGGTCAATGAGCAGTTCTTC. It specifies CASSPGGRVNEQFF.

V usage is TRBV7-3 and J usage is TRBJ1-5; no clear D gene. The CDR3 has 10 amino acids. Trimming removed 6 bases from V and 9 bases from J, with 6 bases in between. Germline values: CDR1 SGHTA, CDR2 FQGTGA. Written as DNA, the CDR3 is TGTGCCAGCAGTCCTACGCCCCAGCATTTT. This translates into CASSPTPQHF.

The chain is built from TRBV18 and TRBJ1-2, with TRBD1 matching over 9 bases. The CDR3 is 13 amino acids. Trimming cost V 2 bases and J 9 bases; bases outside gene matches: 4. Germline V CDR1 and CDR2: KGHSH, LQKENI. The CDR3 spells CASSPGTGYSYTF. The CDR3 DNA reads TGTGCCAGCTCACCAGGGACAGGGTATAGCTACACCTTC.

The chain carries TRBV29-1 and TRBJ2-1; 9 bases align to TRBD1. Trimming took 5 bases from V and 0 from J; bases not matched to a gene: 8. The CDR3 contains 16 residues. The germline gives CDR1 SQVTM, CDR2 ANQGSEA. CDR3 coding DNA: TGCAGCGTTACGGGACAGGGAAAAAGCTCCTACAATGAGCAGTTCTTC. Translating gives CSVTGQGKSSYNEQFF.

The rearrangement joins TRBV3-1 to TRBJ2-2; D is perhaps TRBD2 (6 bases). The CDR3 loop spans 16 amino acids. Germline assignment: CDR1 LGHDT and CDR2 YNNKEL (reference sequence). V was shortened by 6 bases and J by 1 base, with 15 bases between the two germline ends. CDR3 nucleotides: TGTGCCAGCAGTTGGGGAGCAGCGGGGAACACCGGGGAGCTGTTTTTT. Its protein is CASSWGAAGNTGELFF.

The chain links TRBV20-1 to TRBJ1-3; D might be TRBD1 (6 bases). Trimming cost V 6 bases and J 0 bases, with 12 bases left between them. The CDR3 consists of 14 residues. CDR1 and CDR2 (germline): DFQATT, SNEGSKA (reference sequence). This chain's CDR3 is CSATRGSSGNTIYF. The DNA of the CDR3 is TGCAGTGCCACCAGGGGAAGCTCTGGAAACACCATATATTTT.

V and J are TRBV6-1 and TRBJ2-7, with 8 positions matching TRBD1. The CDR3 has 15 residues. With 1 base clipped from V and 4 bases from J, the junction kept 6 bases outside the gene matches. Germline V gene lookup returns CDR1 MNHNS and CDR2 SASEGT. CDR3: CASSEGSRGRYEQYV. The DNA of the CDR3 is TGTGCCAGCAGTGAAGGGTCCAGGGGGCGGTACGAGCAGTACGTC.